This T cell receptor beta chain is from a study of blood T cell repertoires in COVID-19. The ends were cut back, 0 bases at V and 7 bases at J, with 10 bases in the middle. In germline, CDR1 is LNHNV, CDR2 YYDKDF (reference sequence). CDR3 length: 15 residues. Clones were sequenced by immunoSEQ multiplex PCR, and TCRdb holds only the in-frame ones, with some missing. The sample lists some 510,000 clones, over 75% occurring once. Sequenced input: PBMCs or T cells enriched from blood (not recorded which). The chain carries TRBV15 and TRBJ1-6, with a weak D call TRBD1 (6 bases). This clonotype originated in a woman aged 40 to 50 who had recovered from COVID-19. Here the CDR3 reads CATSRDTGWNSPLHF. The CDR3 nucleotides are TGTGCCACCAGCAGAGATACAGGGTGGAATTCACCCCTCCACTTT.